Listed here are 21 T cell receptor beta chains from one sample, sequenced in a study of OX40 agonist ivuxolimab in advanced cancers. TCRdb's copy holds only in-frame clones and misses some; the assay was immunoSEQ multiplex PCR. The sample yields under 100,000 clones, 89% seen once. This material consisted of CD4+ or CD8+ T cells sorted from blood, taken in a trial of the OX40 agonist ivuxolimab. The receptors stem from an adult with an advanced solid tumor such as melanoma, head and neck, liver or kidney cancer.

CDR3 bases: TGTGCCAGCAGTCGGACAGGGATGAACACTGAAGCTTTCTTT. Amino acids: CASSRTGMNTEAFF. The rearrangement joins TRBV2 to TRBJ1-1, with 8 bases identical to TRBD1. The CDR3 loop spans 14 amino acids. Germline CDR1 reads SNHLY; CDR2 reads FYNNEI. V lost 5 bases and J lost 0; bases outside the gene matches: 2.

This clone was counted a single time. This chain uses TRBV2 with TRBJ1-5; TRBD1 might be the D (5 bases). The CDR3 extends over 17 amino acids. Trimming stripped 4 bases from V and 3 bases from J, with 19 bases between. Germline V gene data show CDR1 as SNHLY and CDR2 as FYNNEI. The CDR3 DNA reads TGTGCCAGCAGTGGGGGGTCGTCCAGTGAGGACAATCAGCCCCAGCATTTT. Encoded protein: CASSGGSSSEDNQPQHF. Drawing the rest from reference TRBV2 and TRBJ1-5, the complete variable domain is EPEVTQTPSHQVTQMGQEVILRCVPISNHLYFYWYRQILGQKVEFLVSFYNNEISEKSEIFDDQFSVERPDGSNFTLKIRSTKLEDSAMYFCASSGGSSSEDNQPQHFGDGTRLSIL.

The chain couples TRBV9 to TRBJ2-2; 8 bases are shared with TRBD2. From germline, CDR1 is SGDLS and CDR2 YYNGEE. CDR3 length equals 15 residues. The V gene end was trimmed by 2 bases and the J gene end by 5 bases; junction bases not matched to a gene: 5. Written as DNA, the CDR3 is TGTGCCAGCAGCGTGGGACGGGAGGGGACCGGGGAGCTGTTTTTT. As protein: CASSVGREGTGELFF. Based on the CDR3 plus reference TRBV9 and TRBJ2-2, the full variable domain is DSGVTQTPKHLITATGQRVTLRCSPRSGDLSVYWYQQSLDQGLQFLIQYYNGEERAKGNILERFSAQQFPDLHSELNLSSLELGDSALYFCASSVGREGTGELFFGEGSRLTVL.

The rearrangement uses TRBV4-2 and TRBJ2-7, with 10 bases aligning to TRBD2. The CDR3 runs 17 residues. The V and J ends lost 0 bases and 3 bases, in that order; junction bases with no gene match: 8. Germline CDR1 is LGHNA and CDR2 is YNFKEQ. The CDR3 loop reads CASSQDEIAGGGYEQYF. The CDR3 DNA reads TGTGCCAGCAGCCAAGATGAGATAGCGGGAGGAGGCTACGAGCAGTACTTC.

The chain employs TRBV5-1 and TRBJ1-1; 9 nucleotides match TRBD1. Germline V gives CDR1 SGHRS, CDR2 YFSETQ. V lost 2 bases to trimming and J lost 5 bases; unmatched junction nucleotides: 7. CDR3 length equals 15 residues. The CDR3 DNA reads TGCGCCAGCAGCTTAGAAGTCGGACAGGGGACTGAAGCTTTCTTT. Translation gives CASSLEVGQGTEAFF.

V is TRBV28 and J is TRBJ2-7, with 11 bases identical to TRBD2. Per the germline V gene, CDR1 is MDHEN and CDR2 is SYDVKM. The CDR3 is 16 amino acids. The ends lost 6 bases at V and 3 bases at J; junction bases unmatched: 10. The CDR3, as DNA: TGTGCCAGCAGATATAGCGGGAGGGCCAGTGGCTACGAGCAGTACTTC. Its translation: CASRYSGRASGYEQYF.

The J gene is TRBJ2-2, the V gene TRBV7-3, with D tentatively TRBD2 (6 bases). V was trimmed by 3 bases and J by 6 bases, leaving 14 bases between them. Germline V lookup: CDR1 SGHTA, CDR2 FQGTGA. The CDR3 runs to 15 residues. DNA of the CDR3: TGTGCCAGCAGCTTCCGGACCCCGGGGGCCGGGGAGCTGTTTTTT. This gives the protein CASSFRTPGAGELFF.

J is TRBJ1-2 and V is TRBV7-2; no reliable D call. The V end was cut by 1 base, the J end by 2 bases, with 8 bases between. Germline CDR1 reads SGHTA; CDR2 reads FQGNSA. CDR3 size: 14 residues. This CDR3 reads CASSLDGVNYGYTF. CDR3 bases: TGTGCCAGCAGCTTAGACGGTGTGAACTATGGCTACACCTTC. Full variable domain (rest looked up from reference TRBV7-2 and TRBJ1-2): GAGVSQSPSNKVTEKGKDVELRCDPISGHTALYWYRQSLGQGLEFLIYFQGNSAPDKSGLPSDRFSAERTGGSVSTLTIQRTQQEDSAVYLCASSLDGVNYGYTFGSGTRLTVV.

The gene calls are TRBV11-3 and TRBJ2-3, with D possibly called TRBD1 or TRBD2 (7 bases each). V lost 4 bases and J lost 6, with 11 bases in between. The length of the CDR3 is 13 residues. Germline CDR1 SGHNT, CDR2 YENEEA. The CDR3 spells CASSWEGADTQYF. Here the CDR3 DNA reads TGTGCCAGCAGCTGGGAGGGGGCGGATACGCAGTATTTT.

The chain is built from TRBV29-1 and TRBJ1-4; D is unclear. V lost 7 bases and J 5 bases, leaving 11 bases between the germline ends. From germline, CDR1 is SQVTM and CDR2 ANQGSEA. This CDR3 spans 12 amino acids. The CDR3 DNA follows: TGCAGCGGCGGCGCTCCCAATGAAAAACTGTTTTTT. It encodes CSGGAPNEKLFF.

The J gene is TRBJ1-4, the V gene TRBV7-2, with TRBD1 as a possible D gene (6 bases). CDR1 SGHTA and CDR2 FQGNSA come from the germline V gene. This CDR3 comprises 16 residues. Deletions cut 5 bases from V and 3 bases from J, with 16 bases between. The CDR3 DNA is TGTGCCAGCAGCACCATAGGGGGGGTCGCTAATGAAAAACTGTTTTTT. Its translation: CASSTIGGVANEKLFF. Complete variable domain (other parts from reference TRBV7-2 and TRBJ1-4): GAGVSQSPSNKVTEKGKDVELRCDPISGHTALYWYRQSLGQGLEFLIYFQGNSAPDKSGLPSDRFSAERTGGSVSTLTIQRTQQEDSAVYLCASSTIGGVANEKLFFGSGTQLSVL.

The table lists this clone with a count of one. The chain employs TRBV18 and TRBJ1-6, with D hard to call. V lost 3 bases to trimming and J lost 9 bases, with 12 bases between them. Germline CDR1 and CDR2: KGHSH and LQKENI. The length of the CDR3 is 14 residues. The CDR3: CASSPRESSSPLHF. CDR3 DNA sequence: TGTGCCAGCTCACCGAGGGAAAGTAGTTCACCCCTCCACTTT.

In its sample, this clone was seen once. The rearrangement uses TRBV7-2 and TRBJ2-1, with D unclear. Germline V gene lookup returns CDR1 SGHTA and CDR2 FQGNSA. V lost 1 base and J lost 3, with 13 bases in between. The CDR3 has 16 amino acids. The chain's CDR3 is CASSLGGGPHYNEQFF. The CDR3 bases are TGTGCCAGCAGCTTAGGGGGTGGTCCCCACTACAATGAGCAGTTCTTC.

This chain links TRBV10-3 with TRBJ2-7; D ambiguous. The CDR3 spans 12 residues. V gave up 4 bases and J gave up 5 bases, with 9 bases separating them. Germline CDR1 ENHRY, CDR2 SYGVKD. The CDR3 region has the DNA TGTGCCATCAGTGGGCAGGAAGACGAGCAGTACTTC. Translating gives CAISGQEDEQYF.

The chain combines TRBV7-9 with TRBJ1-1; TRBD1 is a possible D gene (5 bases). V was cut by 1 base and J by 0 bases, with 9 bases left in between. Germline V lookup: CDR1 SEHNR, CDR2 FQNEAQ (reference sequence). This CDR3 has 15 amino acids. The DNA for the CDR3 is TGTGCCAGCAGCTTAGACGGGACGCTGAACACTGAAGCTTTCTTT. Its translation is CASSLDGTLNTEAFF.

V is TRBV5-1 and J is TRBJ1-2; D not certain. The germline gives CDR1 SGHRS, CDR2 YFSETQ. Trimming left V 0 bases short and J 4 bases short, with 13 bases between. This CDR3 comprises 15 residues. In nucleotides, the CDR3 is TGCGCCAGCAGCTTGGGTCGGGTGGCGTTCTATGGCTACACCTTC. Amino acid sequence: CASSLGRVAFYGYTF.

The chain combines TRBV7-2 with TRBJ2-1, with 8 nucleotides matching TRBD2. In germline, CDR1 is SGHTA, CDR2 FQGNSA. V lost 0 bases, J lost 7 bases, and 14 bases stayed unmatched. There are 18 residues in the CDR3. The DNA for the CDR3 is TGTGCCAGCAGCTTAGCAGCCCCGGGACTAGGAAATCGGAATGAGCAGTTCTTC. Translated, it gives CASSLAAPGLGNRNEQFF. Complete variable domain (other parts from reference TRBV7-2 and TRBJ2-1): GAGVSQSPSNKVTEKGKDVELRCDPISGHTALYWYRQSLGQGLEFLIYFQGNSAPDKSGLPSDRFSAERTGGSVSTLTIQRTQQEDSAVYLCASSLAAPGLGNRNEQFFGPGTRLTVL.

A single count supports this clone. V usage is TRBV5-1 and J usage is TRBJ1-1; 8 bases are a match to TRBD1. This CDR3 is 13 amino acids long. Germline CDR1 SGHRS, CDR2 YFSETQ. Trimming took 4 bases from V and 3 from J; bases not matched to a gene: 2. CDR3 sequence (DNA): TGCGCCAGCAGCGCGACAGGGGACACTGAAGCTTTCTTT. Residues: CASSATGDTEAFF.

This CDR3 reads CAWTPTPVLGYGYTF. The DNA for the CDR3 is TGTGCCTGGACTCCGACACCCGTATTGGGTTATGGCTACACCTTC. The rearrangement joins TRBV30 to TRBJ1-2; D gene uncertain. Between the trimmed V and J ends, which lost 4 bases and 5 bases, there was a span of 20 bases. Germline V gene data show CDR1 as GTSNPN and CDR2 as SVGIG (reference sequence). CDR3 length equals 15 residues.

The rearrangement links TRBV6-5 to TRBJ1-1, with 9 bases lining up with TRBD1. This CDR3 is built from 15 residues. The V gene end was trimmed by 6 bases and the J gene end by 4 bases; junction bases not matched to a gene: 9. Looked up from germline, CDR1 is MNHEY and CDR2 is SVGAGI. CDR3 sequence (DNA): TGTGCCAGCAGACATCCAGGACAGGGGCGCACTGAAGCTTTCTTT. Residues: CASRHPGQGRTEAFF.

The chain uses TRBV27 and TRBJ2-7; D unclear. This CDR3 has 11 amino acids. Trimming removed 2 bases from V and 3 bases from J, with 2 bases in between. Germline CDR1 is MNHEY and CDR2 is SMNVEV (reference sequence). CDR3 in amino acids: CASSLGYEQYF. The DNA of the CDR3 is TGTGCCAGCAGTTTAGGCTACGAGCAGTACTTC.